The 12 T cell receptor beta chains reported below all come from one sample, sequenced in a study of cytomegalovirus exposure and HLA in healthy donors. Primers: 60 Vbeta forward and 13 Jbeta reverse. Profiling relied on immunoSEQ multiplex PCR, and the TCRdb table lists in-frame clones only, not all of them. This sample has over 150,000 clones, with less than 80% found just once. The specimen was PBMCs. The receptor source for this set is a man younger than 45 in good health and CMV-seronegative.

The J gene is TRBJ1-1, the V gene TRBV28, with 7 bases lining up with TRBD1. This CDR3 comprises 14 residues. Germline values: CDR1 MDHEN, CDR2 SYDVKM. Losses at the gene ends were 7 bases for V and 4 bases for J; bases not matched to a gene: 9. Here the CDR3 DNA reads TGTGCCAGCACCACAACACGGACAGGCACTGAAGCTTTCTTT. It codes for CASTTTRTGTEAFF.

CDR3 bases: TGTGCCAGCAGAATCCGGGCCGAGGGTCGGGAGACCCAGTACTTC. It encodes CASRIRAEGRETQYF. The rearrangement uses TRBV2 and TRBJ2-5; tentative D call: TRBD2 (5 bases). The CDR3 runs 15 residues. Trimming removed 6 bases from V and 5 bases from J, with 19 bases in between. From germline, CDR1 is SNHLY and CDR2 FYNNEI.

This clone was detected once. J is TRBJ2-5 and V is TRBV5-1; tentatively, D is TRBD1 (5 bases). CDR1 and CDR2 from the germline V gene are SGHRS and YFSETQ. Trimming removed 0 bases from V and 5 bases from J, with 14 bases in between. The length of the CDR3 is 15 residues. CDR3: CASSLVQGLRETQYF. The CDR3, as DNA: TGCGCCAGCAGCTTGGTTCAGGGTCTAAGGGAGACCCAGTACTTC.

This chain joins TRBV4-1 and TRBJ2-1, with TRBD2 matching over 10 bases. Germline CDR1 and CDR2: MGHRA and YSYEKL. J lost 10 bases, V lost 3 bases, and 9 bases had no gene match. This CDR3 has 15 residues. The CDR3 is CASSHGERGGREQFF. The CDR3 region has the DNA TGCGCCAGCAGCCATGGAGAGCGGGGGGGCCGCGAGCAGTTCTTC.

This rearrangement joins TRBV5-4 to TRBJ2-7, with 12 bases lining up with TRBD1. The CDR3 is made up of 15 amino acids. The V and J ends lost 1 base and 4 bases, in that order; junction bases with no gene match: 3. CDR1 SGHNT and CDR2 YYREEE come from the germline V gene (reference sequence). CDR3 coding DNA: TGTGCCAGCAGCTTGTCGGGACAGGGGGCTTACGAGCAGTACTTC. Its protein is CASSLSGQGAYEQYF.

The sample holds a few counts of this clone. The chain links TRBV7-6 to TRBJ2-5; D may be TRBD2 (6 bases). The V gene's germline CDR1 is SGHVS and CDR2 FNYEAQ. V was shortened by 2 bases and J by 3 bases, with 13 bases between the two germline ends. The CDR3 covers 15 residues. Written as DNA, the CDR3 is TGTGCCAGCAGCTTATTCGGTGGGGGGAAAGAGACCCAGTACTTC. It codes for CASSLFGGGKETQYF.

V usage is TRBV5-8 and J usage is TRBJ1-1, with TRBD1 as a possible D gene (5 bases). CDR3 length equals 16 residues. Trimming removed 3 bases at V and 2 bases at J, with 17 bases between. The germline CDR1 and CDR2 sequences are SGHTS and YDEGEE. The CDR3 reads CASSSGQLLFNTEAFF. CDR3 nucleotides: TGTGCCAGCAGCTCCGGACAACTACTCTTTAACACTGAAGCTTTCTTT. Full variable domain (remainder filled in from reference TRBV5-8 and TRBJ1-1): EAGVTQSPTHLIKTRGQQATLRCSPISGHTSVYWYQQALGLGLQFLLWYDEGEERNRGNFPPRFSGRQFPNYSSELNVNALELEDSALYLCASSSGQLLFNTEAFFGQGTRLTVV.

This chain joins TRBV5-1 and TRBJ1-4, with 10 bases lining up with TRBD1. The germline gives CDR1 SGHRS, CDR2 YFSETQ. The V segment lost 3 bases and the J segment 8 bases; nucleotides outside the gene matches: 1. This CDR3 has 13 amino acids. CDR3 bases: TGCGCCAGCAGCTCGGGACAGGGGGAAAAACTGTTTTTT. Translating gives CASSSGQGEKLFF.

CDR3 nucleotide sequence: TGTGCCAGCAGTATGGGCCATGCTAGCACAGATACGCAGTATTTT. Amino acid sequence: CASSMGHASTDTQYF. V usage is TRBV6-1 and J usage is TRBJ2-3, with D hard to call. This CDR3 region has 15 residues. The V gene's germline CDR1 is MNHNS and CDR2 SASEGT. Trimming removed 5 bases from V and 0 bases from J, with 12 bases in between.

V usage is TRBV2 and J usage is TRBJ1-2; D remains unclear. The ends were cut back, 6 bases at V and 4 bases at J, with 3 bases in the middle. This CDR3 is 10 amino acids long. Germline V gene data show CDR1 as SNHLY and CDR2 as FYNNEI. DNA of the CDR3: TGTGCCAGCAGCAGCTATGGCTACACCTTC. Amino acids: CASSSYGYTF.

J is TRBJ2-7 and V is TRBV6-5, with D tentatively TRBD1 (6 bases). V was cut by 5 bases and J by 2 bases, with 10 bases left in between. The CDR3 is 13 amino acids. Germline CDR1 and CDR2: MNHEY and SVGAGI. DNA of the CDR3: TGTGCCAGCAGTCAGGGGCAGACCTACGAGCAGTACTTC. This sequence encodes CASSQGQTYEQYF.

The chain uses TRBV28 and TRBJ2-5, with D possibly TRBD1 on 6 matching bases. Germline CDR1 MDHEN, CDR2 SYDVKM. CDR3 length: 12 amino acids. The V end lost 3 bases, the J end lost 5 bases, and 7 bases lay between the germline ends. The CDR3 spells CASSLRGETQYF. The CDR3 nucleotides read TGTGCCAGCAGTTTGAGGGGGGAGACCCAGTACTTC.